The 10 T cell receptor beta chains below were found in one sample sequenced in a study of control samples from healthy donors and cancer patients. Sequencing used immunoSEQ multiplex PCR; TCRdb keeps in-frame clones, though not all of them. The specimen's table records 150,000 to 200,000 clones. Sequenced sample: blood. The receptors here all came from a woman in her thirties in good health.

This chain joins TRBV28 and TRBJ1-1; a weak D match, TRBD1 (5 bases). Trimming removed 6 bases at V and 1 base at J, with 15 bases between. CDR1 and CDR2 from the germline V gene are MDHEN and SYDVKM. The CDR3 is 15 amino acids. CDR3 loop: CASSLTGIGNTEAFF. The CDR3 DNA reads TGTGCCAGCAGCCTCACAGGTATTGGGAACACTGAAGCTTTCTTT. Based on the CDR3 plus reference TRBV28 and TRBJ1-1, the full variable domain is DVKVTQSSRYLVKRTGEKVFLECVQDMDHENMFWYRQDPGLGLRLIYFSYDVKMKEKGDIPEGYSVSREKKERFSLILESASTNQTSMYLCASSLTGIGNTEAFFGQGTRLTVV.

The chain combines TRBV28 with TRBJ1-6, with D possibly matching TRBD1 (6 bases). CDR1 MDHEN and CDR2 SYDVKM come from the germline V gene. V was pared by 10 bases and J by 11 bases, with 24 bases between. The CDR3 runs 15 residues. CDR3 residues: CATLAPGASVTPLHF. The CDR3 DNA reads as TGTGCCACCCTCGCCCCAGGGGCCAGTGTAACACCCCTCCACTTT.

The V and J genes are TRBV18 and TRBJ1-4; D gene unclear. V lost 5 bases, J lost 4 bases, and 11 bases lay in between. This CDR3 is 14 amino acids long. Per germline, CDR1 KGHSH and CDR2 LQKENI. In DNA, the CDR3 is TGTGCCAGCTCATCGACGGGCGTTAATGAAAAACTGTTTTTT. Its protein is CASSSTGVNEKLFF.

This chain uses TRBV4-1 with TRBJ1-2; 12 bases are a match to TRBD1. Germline values: CDR1 MGHRA, CDR2 YSYEKL. The trim removed 0 bases at V and 13 bases at J, leaving 9 bases unmatched. The CDR3 is 15 amino acids. The CDR3 is CASSQEGTGGIRGTF. CDR3 in DNA: TGCGCCAGCAGCCAAGAGGGGACAGGGGGCATCCGCGGCACCTTC.

V gene TRBV10-1 combines with J gene TRBJ2-1; 10 nucleotides match TRBD2. The CDR3 has 16 residues. The V segment lost 11 bases and the J segment 0 bases; nucleotides outside the gene matches: 10. The germline gives CDR1 WNHNN, CDR2 SYGVQD (reference sequence). Here the CDR3 DNA reads TGCGCCGCCCCCTTACTAGCGGGGTTCTCCTACAATGAGCAGTTCTTC. It is translated as CAAPLLAGFSYNEQFF.

The gene calls are TRBV27 and TRBJ1-1, with D perhaps matching TRBD1 (5 bases). CDR1 MNHEY and CDR2 SMNVEV come from the germline V gene (reference sequence). With 10 bases removed from V and 5 bases from J, the gap between germline ends came to 20 bases. This CDR3 has 14 residues. DNA of the CDR3: TGTGCCACTGAACCTAATCCGGGGGGGACTGAAGCTTTCTTT. It translates to CATEPNPGGTEAFF.

The chain uses TRBV4-1 and TRBJ1-5, with TRBD1 as a possible D gene (6 bases). Germline CDR1 is MGHRA and CDR2 is YSYEKL. Trimming cost V 1 base and J 1 base, with 14 bases left between them. CDR3 size: 17 residues. Here the CDR3 DNA reads TGCGCCAGCAGCCAAGGGTCAAGGGGGGCGAGCAATCAGCCCCAGCATTTT. It yields the protein CASSQGSRGASNQPQHF.

The chain has TRBV24-1 and TRBJ2-3, with 10 positions matching TRBD2. From germline, CDR1 is KGHDR and CDR2 SFDVKD. Losses at the gene ends were 1 base for V and 4 bases for J; bases not matched to a gene: 10. CDR3 length: 18 residues. The CDR3 DNA follows: TGTGCCACCAGTGATTTACCCCTACTAGCGGGGAGCGCAGATACGCAGTATTTT. This codes for CATSDLPLLAGSADTQYF.

The chain combines TRBV6-1 with TRBJ1-5; D is perhaps TRBD1 (6 bases). The CDR3 totals 15 residues. From germline, CDR1 is MNHNS and CDR2 SASEGT. Trimming removed 2 bases at V and 2 bases at J, with 10 bases between. The CDR3 protein is CASSEHRVGNQPQHF. The CDR3 DNA sequence: TGTGCCAGCAGTGAACACAGGGTGGGCAATCAGCCCCAGCATTTT.

The chain is built from TRBV28 and TRBJ1-2; a weak D match, TRBD1 (6 bases). The CDR3 is 14 amino acids. V dropped 6 bases and J dropped 4 bases, with 15 bases sitting between them. Germline loops: CDR1 MDHEN, CDR2 SYDVKM. This chain's CDR3 is CASSPGGQVYGYTF. The CDR3 nucleotides are TGTGCCAGCAGCCCGGGGGGGCAGGTCTATGGCTACACCTTC.